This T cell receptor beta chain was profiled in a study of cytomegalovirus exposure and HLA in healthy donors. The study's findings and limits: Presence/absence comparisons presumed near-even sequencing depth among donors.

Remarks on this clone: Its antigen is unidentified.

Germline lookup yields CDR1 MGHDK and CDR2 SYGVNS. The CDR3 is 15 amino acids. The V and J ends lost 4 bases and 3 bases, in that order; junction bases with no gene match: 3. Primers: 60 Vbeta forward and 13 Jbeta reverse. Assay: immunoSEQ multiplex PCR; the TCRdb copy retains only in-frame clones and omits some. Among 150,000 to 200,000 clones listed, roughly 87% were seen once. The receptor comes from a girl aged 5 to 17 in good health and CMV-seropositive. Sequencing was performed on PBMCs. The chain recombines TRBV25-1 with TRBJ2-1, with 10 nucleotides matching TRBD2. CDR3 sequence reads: CASSAGTSDYNEQFF. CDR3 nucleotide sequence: TGTGCCAGCAGTGCCGGGACTAGCGACTACAATGAGCAGTTCTTC.